Given below is one TCR beta chain in context. Its antigen has not been determined. Per-base qualities were not stored, and no clone one base away is much larger. The data originate from a study of PD-1 blockade in classical Hodgkin lymphoma (dated by TCRdb to the early 2020s). Study-wide context: A peripheral blood immune signature of response to PD-1 blockade in classical Hodgkin lymphoma was defined using TCR beta sequencing and CyTOF.

Study-wide findings and limitations: The study was restricted to a single clinical trial cohort, and the causes of repertoire differences, possibly disease activity or prior therapy, were left undefined. Newly diagnosed patients were reported to have lower baseline TCR diversity than healthy donors, and relapsed/refractory patients were reported to have lower baseline TCR diversity still.

V is pared back by 11 bases and J by 2 bases, with 16 bases lying between the germline termini. The CDR3 runs 14 amino acids, cysteine and phenylalanine included. Just the 42-base CDR3 DNA is kept, in frame starting at base 1. From the germline V gene, CDR1 is MNHNS and CDR2 is SASEGT. Interpreted using the paper, the time point label stands for: newly diagnosed, previously untreated cHL patient sample. Magnetic negative selection with a Miltenyi CD4+ T cell isolation kit was used to purify CD4+ T cells from thawed PBMCs. As a comparison group for the relapsed/refractory trial patients, PBMCs were sequenced from patients with newly diagnosed, previously untreated classical Hodgkin lymphoma. Peripheral blood was collected in 8 mL Vacutainer Cell Preparation Tubes, from which PBMCs were isolated by centrifugation and then cryopreserved. Purified CD4+ and CD8+ fractions were prepared only for cases with an additional available PBMC sample. On LS columns in a quadroMACS separator, the magnetically labelled cells were depleted, and the flow-through was collected as the purified fraction.

The Qiagen DNeasy kit was used to extract genomic DNA both from unsorted PBMCs and from the negatively selected CD4+ and CD8+ fractions. TCR beta CDR3 regions were subjected to amplification by immunoSEQ multiplex PCR with primers that anneal to V and J segments. A synthetic immune receptor repertoire was used to minimize amplification bias, and any remaining bias was removed computationally after sequencing. The original methods were these. Custom Python scripts were used to quantify repertoire diversity as the Shannon entropy index. Unsorted, CD4+ and CD8+ repertoires were analyzed separately, except in combined analyses where CD4+ and CD8+ sequences were merged in silico. TCRdb obtained this table from immuneACCESS and retained in-frame rearrangements with V and J assigned. These tables miss some clones; where compared with another copy, unresolved V genes account for less than half of the shortfall, and the remainder is unexplained. V and J calls and clone size are as listed in that table; D and trimming were resolved from the DNA. The table for this sample lists around 30,000 clones; about 89% of them were counted only once. The ten top clones hold 0.22% of the sample.

The sample taken for sequencing was CD4+ T cells from blood. This clonotype was sampled from a human donor with classical Hodgkin lymphoma. This chain joins TRBV6-1 to TRBJ2-1; the D gene could be TRBD1 or TRBD2, each one agreeing over 5 bases. CDR3 sequence: CAANRDPTYNEQFF. The sequence in DNA is TGTGCCGCTAACCGGGACCCTACCTACAATGAGCAGTTCTTC.